One and the same sample provided the 2 T cell receptor beta chains below, sequenced in a study of Graves' ophthalmopathy and Graves' hyperthyroidism. Transcripts of RNA were the source for amplifying TCR beta CDR3 regions. The workflow started with a first-round RT-PCR run with HTBI primers and then moved on to a second-round multiplex PCR. Via MiXCR, TCRdb re-called the multiplex PCR reads, giving one row per CDR3 protein. In the table there are hundreds of thousands of distinct CDR3 sequences, over 40% of which are singletons. The sample was peripheral blood. These receptors were taken from an adult man with Graves' ophthalmopathy.

The chain is built from TRBV10-3 and TRBJ2-3, with 15 bases fitting TRBD2. The germline gives CDR1 ENHRY, CDR2 SYGVKD. The CDR3 runs 16 residues. V gave up 6 bases and J gave up 4 bases; unmatched junction bases: 5. CDR3 sequence reads: CAIRTGTSGRPDTQYF. For the CDR3, the DNA is TGTGCCATCAGGACCGGGACTAGCGGGAGGCCAGATACGCAGTATTTT.

This clonotype has ten or more counts. This chain joins TRBV20-1 and TRBJ1-2, with D possibly being TRBD1 (5 bases). The CDR3 covers 14 residues. Trimming removed 0 bases from V and 7 bases from J, with 15 bases in between. Germline values: CDR1 DFQATT, CDR2 SNEGSKA (reference sequence). The CDR3 region is CSARERGRVVGYTF. The DNA of the CDR3 is TGCAGTGCTAGAGAAAGAGGCAGGGTCGTTGGCTACACCTTC.